The rows below give T cell receptor beta chains drawn from one sample of a study of blood T cell repertoires in COVID-19. The table came from immunoSEQ multiplex PCR; TCRdb's copy has only in-frame clones and leaves some out. The repertoire has 100,000 to 120,000 clones, about 88% of them found once; the top ten carry roughly 8.4%. Sequencing used peripheral blood. The origin of the receptors is a woman in her seventies who had recovered from COVID-19. Both conserved end residues are part of each CDR3. A D gene is named only where the DNA matches it firmly. Size tells how often a clone was seen (once, few, many) or the class of an expanded clone, and some rows leave it out.

clone size,J gene,V gene,D gene,CDR3 protein,CDR3 DNA
.,TRBJ2-1,TRBV24-1,TRBD2,CATSDSSGGRHNEQFF,TGTGCCACCAGTGATTCCAGCGGGGGCCGCCACAATGAGCAGTTCTTC
.,TRBJ1-1,TRBV24-1,TRBD1,CATSDPRQGDTEAFF,TGTGCCACCAGTGATCCCCGACAGGGGGACACTGAAGCTTTCTTT
.,TRBJ2-7,TRBV11-2,.,CASSLDRGPYEQYF,TGTGCCAGCAGCTTAGACCGGGGTCCCTACGAGCAGTACTTC
once,TRBJ2-3,TRBV10-3,.,CAITPREATNTDTQYF,TGTGCCATCACGCCAAGAGAAGCGACCAACACAGATACGCAGTATTTT
.,TRBJ1-1,TRBV25-1,TRBD1,CASSEWDRGRQAFF,TGTGCCAGCAGTGAATGGGACAGGGGAAGGCAAGCTTTCTTT
.,TRBJ1-3,TRBV7-3,.,CASSDTSGSGNTIYF,TGTGCCAGCAGCGACACCTCAGGGTCCGGAAACACCATATATTTT
.,TRBJ1-5,TRBV24-1,.,CATSDVQGSSNQPQHF,TGTGCCACCAGTGACGTACAGGGATCCAGCAATCAGCCCCAGCATTTT
.,TRBJ1-5,TRBV10-3,.,CATRDSLGNQPQHF,TGTGCCACCCGAGACAGTCTAGGCAATCAGCCCCAGCATTTT
.,TRBJ1-2,TRBV2,.,CASIQTGVGYTF,TGTGCCAGCATTCAGACAGGAGTGGGCTACACCTTC
.,TRBJ1-1,TRBV10-2,.,CASRTGKTEAFF,TGCGCCAGCAGAACAGGGAAGACTGAAGCTTTCTTT
.,TRBJ2-2,TRBV4-3,.,CASSQIGRVKTGELFF,TGCGCCAGCAGCCAAATCGGGCGGGTCAAAACCGGGGAGCTGTTTTTT
.,TRBJ2-1,TRBV7-8,TRBD1,CASSLGGQGTDEQFF,TGTGCCAGCAGCTTAGGGGGACAGGGGACCGATGAGCAGTTCTTC
.,TRBJ1-5,TRBV2,TRBD1,CASSTGGGQPQHF,TGTGCCAGCAGCACAGGGGGCGGTCAGCCCCAGCATTTT
.,TRBJ2-3,TRBV19,.,CASSQRGGDTDTQYF,TGTGCCAGTAGCCAAAGGGGGGGGGACACAGATACGCAGTATTTT
.,TRBJ2-7,TRBV28,TRBD1,CASSGTGGSYEQYF,TGTGCCAGCAGTGGGACAGGGGGCAGCTACGAGCAGTACTTC
.,TRBJ2-3,TRBV18,TRBD2,CASSPLAGGDTQYF,TGTGCCAGCTCACCACTAGCGGGAGGGGATACGCAGTATTTT
.,TRBJ2-5,TRBV6-6,TRBD2,CASTGGLAGYSQYF,TGTGCCAGCACCGGGGGGCTAGCGGGTTATTCCCAGTACTTC
.,TRBJ1-5,TRBV6-6,.,CAGGGANKNQPQHF,TGTGCCGGGGGGGGAGCTAATAAGAATCAGCCCCAGCATTTT